This T cell receptor beta chain is drawn from a study of blood T cell repertoires in COVID-19. Overall study: PBMCs, B-cell-depleted T cells, or T cells were the source of the cDNA or gDNA that made up the material.

With 3 bases removed from V and 6 bases from J, the gap between germline ends came to 10 bases. The CDR3 runs to 13 residues. Germline V gene lookup returns CDR1 SGHNT and CDR2 YYREEE (reference sequence). Libraries were prepared by immunoSEQ multiplex PCR; TCRdb keeps only in-frame clonotypes and omits some of them. Among some 400,000 clones, around 89% were seen once, and the ten largest hold around 1.1%. Participant age was roughly 18 to 90 years, and participants resided in approximately 24 US areas. Resolution of symptoms, clearance, or two negative PCRs was present in recovered Cohort 3 donors.

This clonotype was sampled from a man aged 30 to 39 who had recovered from COVID-19. The chain employs TRBV5-4 and TRBJ1-3; no reliable D call. What was sequenced was PBMCs or T cells enriched from blood (not recorded which). CDR3 bases: TGTGCCAGCAGCTCCGGGAGTTTAAACACCATATATTTT. Its protein is CASSSGSLNTIYF.